This entry lists 3 T cell receptor beta chains sequenced from one sample in a study of cytotoxic CD8 clonotypes in ibrutinib-treated CLL. The repertoire was sequenced with immunoSEQ multiplex PCR; TCRdb's copy has only in-frame clones and lacks some. This sample has around 250,000 clones, with about three quarters found just once. Sequences were derived from PBMCs, sampled after 24 months of ibrutinib treatment. The receptors come from a human donor with chronic lymphocytic leukemia.

This sequence joins TRBV15 and TRBJ2-2; TRBD2 agrees at 7 bases. CDR3 length: 18 amino acids. CDR1 LNHNV and CDR2 YYDKDF come from the germline V gene (reference sequence). V lost 2 bases to trimming and J lost 7 bases; unmatched junction nucleotides: 16. The CDR3 coding sequence is TGTGCCACCAGCAGACTCGTTGGAAGGCGGGAGAGGAACGGGGAGCTGTTTTTT. It specifies CATSRLVGRRERNGELFF. Based on the CDR3 plus reference TRBV15 and TRBJ2-2, the full variable domain is DAMVIQNPRYQVTQFGKPVTLSCSQTLNHNVMYWYQQKSSQAPKLLFHYYDKDFNNEADTPDNFQSRRPNTSFCFLDIRSPGLGDTAMYLCATSRLVGRRERNGELFFGEGSRLTVL.

The chain combines TRBV5-1 with TRBJ2-7; either TRBD1 or TRBD2 may fit D (6 bases each). CDR1 is SGHRS and CDR2 is YFSETQ in the germline V gene. Trimming left V 6 bases short and J 4 bases short, with 17 bases between. This CDR3 contains 14 residues. The CDR3 is CASNGAEGGYEQYF. The DNA for the CDR3 is TGCGCCAGCAACGGGGCAGAGGGGGGATACGAGCAGTACTTC.

This chain joins TRBV5-1 and TRBJ2-7; D ambiguous. The germline gives CDR1 SGHRS, CDR2 YFSETQ. The CDR3 covers 12 residues. V was shortened by 3 bases and J by 7 bases, with 11 bases between the two germline ends. CDR3 in amino acids: CASSWNPKEQYF. The CDR3 DNA reads as TGCGCCAGCAGCTGGAATCCAAAGGAGCAGTACTTC.